A single sample gave rise to the 20 T cell receptor beta chains below, sequenced in a study of shared T cell receptors in the human thymus. Generated by immunoSEQ multiplex PCR, the TCRdb table keeps only in-frame clones and is missing some. Among 700,000 or so clones, roughly 85% were seen once, and the ten largest hold over 0.008%. A further study also used this sample, focusing on human thymus T cells.

Material: thymocytes. The receptors here all came from a girl under three years old with a congenital heart defect.

The CDR3 region is CASNKAGAHTDTQYF. In DNA form, the CDR3 reads TGTGCCAGCAATAAAGCGGGGGCCCACACAGATACGCAGTATTTT. The J gene is TRBJ2-3, the V gene TRBV6-1; 8 bases align to TRBD2. The CDR3 extends over 15 amino acids. Trimming removed 7 bases from V and 2 bases from J; junction bases left unmatched: 8. CDR1 is MNHNS and CDR2 is SASEGT in the germline V gene.

This chain uses TRBV4-3 with TRBJ2-4, with 7 bases matching TRBD1. The J segment lost 10 bases and the V segment lost 1 base, leaving 28 bases of the junction unmatched. The CDR3 sequence is 21 residues long. Germline lookup yields CDR1 LGHNA and CDR2 YSLEER. CDR3 in amino acids: CASSQADPRPSTGSSPKIQYF. The CDR3 DNA is TGCGCCAGCAGCCAAGCTGATCCAAGGCCCTCGACAGGGAGTTCCCCTAAGATTCAGTACTTC.

The genes are TRBV11-2 and TRBJ2-7; tentatively, D is TRBD2 (5 bases). The V end was cut by 5 bases, the J end by 2 bases, with 13 bases between. Looked up from germline, CDR1 is SGHAT and CDR2 is FQNNGV. This CDR3 is built from 14 residues. The CDR3 is CASSPGLAAYEQYF. The CDR3 bases are TGTGCCAGCAGCCCCGGACTGGCGGCCTACGAGCAGTACTTC. Drawing the rest from reference TRBV11-2 and TRBJ2-7, the complete variable domain is EAGVAQSPRYKIIEKRQSVAFWCNPISGHATLYWYQQILGQGPKLLIQFQNNGVVDDSQLPKDRFSAERLKGVDSTLKIQPAKLEDSAVYLCASSPGLAAYEQYFGPGTRLTVT.

This rearrangement joins TRBV18 to TRBJ2-3; the match to TRBD1 covers 8 bases. Trimming at V came to 3 bases and at J to 7 bases, leaving 12 bases not matched to a gene. This CDR3 has 16 residues. Per the germline V gene, CDR1 is KGHSH and CDR2 is LQKENI. In DNA form, the CDR3 reads TGTGCCAGCTCACCGTACCGACAGGGGCCCGACTATACGCAGTATTTT. Its protein is CASSPYRQGPDYTQYF.

V usage is TRBV5-6 and J usage is TRBJ1-2; 9 bases are a match to TRBD1. V dropped 4 bases and J dropped 7; count of bases not matched to a gene: 11. The V gene's germline CDR1 is SGHDT and CDR2 YYEEEE. The CDR3 loop spans 15 amino acids. This CDR3 reads CASSPGTGRSFGYTF. The DNA for the CDR3 is TGTGCCAGCAGCCCGGGGACAGGGAGAAGTTTTGGCTACACCTTC. Full variable domain (outside the CDR3, taken from reference TRBV5-6 and TRBJ1-2): DAGVTQSPTHLIKTRGQQVTLRCSPKSGHDTVSWYQQALGQGPQFIFQYYEEEERQRGNFPDRFSGHQFPNYSSELNVNALLLGDSALYLCASSPGTGRSFGYTFGSGTRLTVV.

The DNA of the CDR3 is TGCAGCGTTGTTCACTACAATGAGCAGTTCTTC. Translation gives CSVVHYNEQFF. V is TRBV29-1 and J is TRBJ2-1; D unresolved. Germline loops: CDR1 SQVTM, CDR2 ANQGSEA. The germline V and J ends were trimmed by 4 bases and 3 bases, with 4 bases remaining between them. The CDR3 is 11 residues long.

About this clone itself: One end of the junction is discordant with germline, which a read error may explain. The CDR3 reads CASSEWLAATGTQYF. CDR3 in DNA: TGTGCCAGCAGTGAGTGGCTAGCGGCCACAGGTACGCAGTATTTT. The V and J genes are TRBV2 and TRBJ2-3, with 7 bases matching TRBD2. This CDR3 is 15 amino acids long. Per germline, CDR1 SNHLY and CDR2 FYNNEI.

CDR3 coding DNA: TGTGCCAGCAGTGACAAGGGGCGCATGTATGGCTACACCTTC. Translation gives CASSDKGRMYGYTF. The V call is TRBV6-1, the J call TRBJ1-2, with D possibly TRBD1 on 5 matching bases. Germline V lookup: CDR1 MNHNS, CDR2 SASEGT. V was trimmed by 3 bases and J by 5 bases, leaving 13 bases between them. The CDR3 has 14 amino acids.

The V gene is TRBV5-1, the J gene TRBJ1-6; D uncertain. Germline CDR1 SGHRS, CDR2 YFSETQ. The CDR3 sequence is 14 residues long. Trimming pared 4 bases from V and 8 bases from J, leaving 13 bases between. DNA of the CDR3: TGCGCCAGCAGCATCGTCCCCCGGGATTCACCCCTCCACTTT. This encodes CASSIVPRDSPLHF. Full variable domain (missing parts from reference TRBV5-1 and TRBJ1-6): KAGVTQTPRYLIKTRGQQVTLSCSPISGHRSVSWYQQTPGQGLQFLFEYFSETQRNKGNFPGRFSGRQFSNSRSEMNVSTLELGDSALYLCASSIVPRDSPLHFGNGTRLTVT.

The J gene is TRBJ1-1, the V gene TRBV7-9; D gene unclear. From germline, CDR1 is SEHNR and CDR2 FQNEAQ (reference sequence). The ends were cut back, 7 bases at V and 4 bases at J, with 22 bases in the middle. The length of the CDR3 is 16 residues. CDR3: CASTFRGADHSTEAFF. In nucleotides, the CDR3 is TGTGCCAGCACCTTTCGGGGAGCGGACCACTCCACTGAAGCTTTCTTT.

The V call is TRBV14, the J call TRBJ2-1, with 8 nucleotides matching TRBD1. This CDR3 is built from 16 residues. The trim removed 4 bases at V and 9 bases at J, leaving 14 bases unmatched. Germline V gene lookup returns CDR1 SGHDN and CDR2 FVKESK. CDR3: CASSPLGTGVSGEQFF. The CDR3 DNA reads TGTGCCAGCAGCCCGTTAGGGACAGGAGTTTCCGGTGAGCAGTTCTTC.

In this sample, this clone turned up once. V gene TRBV7-8 combines with J gene TRBJ1-5; D not certain. V was shortened by 3 bases and J by 5 bases, with 11 bases between the two germline ends. CDR1 and CDR2 (germline): SGHVS, FQNEAQ. The CDR3 totals 14 residues. The CDR3: CASSFEDLDQPQHF. The CDR3 DNA reads TGTGCCAGCAGCTTTGAGGACTTAGATCAGCCCCAGCATTTT.

The rearrangement uses TRBV6-1 and TRBJ2-4; TRBD1 matches 7 bases. This CDR3 spans 13 amino acids. The ends lost 6 bases at V and 6 bases at J; junction bases unmatched: 5. From germline, CDR1 is MNHNS and CDR2 SASEGT. The CDR3, as DNA: TGTGCCAGCAGCACAGGGGCCGGAAACATTCAGTACTTC. This gives the protein CASSTGAGNIQYF.

V and J are TRBV5-6 and TRBJ1-1, with D hard to call. This CDR3 comprises 18 residues. V dropped 0 bases and J dropped 1 base, with 19 bases sitting between them. The germline CDR1 and CDR2 sequences are SGHDT and YYEEEE. CDR3: CASSLAPGGRIGNTEAFF. CDR3 coding DNA: TGTGCCAGCAGCTTGGCTCCTGGAGGGAGGATTGGGAACACTGAAGCTTTCTTT.

This clone has a single count. It is unclear where the CDR3 begins or ends on the DNA, so no DNA is shown, and the CDR3 is as TCRdb lists it. The rearrangement joins TRBV21-1 to TRBJ1-2; the D segment call TRBD1 is taken from the table without a DNA check. TRBV21-1 is annotated as a pseudogene. The CDR3 has 17 residues if both end residues are counted. The CDR3 loop reads CASSAPWGSGTNYGYTF.

J is TRBJ1-2 and V is TRBV9; D ambiguous. Per germline, CDR1 SGDLS and CDR2 YYNGEE. This CDR3 comprises 13 residues. Between the trimmed V and J ends, which lost 5 bases and 5 bases, there was a span of 13 bases. The CDR3 sequence is CASSSNPPYGYTF. The CDR3 DNA is TGTGCCAGCAGTAGTAATCCTCCATATGGCTACACCTTC.

The chain couples TRBV7-9 to TRBJ1-2; TRBD1 is a possible D gene (5 bases). The CDR3 is 13 residues long. Trimming took 5 bases from V and 3 from J, leaving 10 bases between them. Per the germline V gene, CDR1 is SEHNR and CDR2 is FQNEAQ (reference sequence). This CDR3 is CASSPRGDYGYTF. DNA for the CDR3: TGTGCCAGCAGCCCTCGGGGGGACTATGGCTACACCTTC.

The chain combines TRBV7-6 with TRBJ1-3; TRBD1 aligns across 7 bases. Germline loops: CDR1 SGHVS, CDR2 FNYEAQ. With 3 bases clipped from V and 4 bases from J, the junction kept 3 bases outside the gene matches. The CDR3 covers 14 residues. Here the CDR3 DNA reads TGTGCCAGCAGCTTGGGACAGTTCGGAAACACCATATATTTT. It yields the protein CASSLGQFGNTIYF.

V usage is TRBV29-1 and J usage is TRBJ2-5, with 12 bases aligning to TRBD1. The CDR3 sequence is 16 residues long. CDR1 is SQVTM and CDR2 is ANQGSEA in the germline V gene. J was trimmed by 5 bases and V by 6 bases; bases with no gene match: 13. The CDR3 here is CSVDPGQGANWETQYF. The CDR3 DNA reads TGCAGCGTGGATCCGGGACAGGGGGCAAACTGGGAGACCCAGTACTTC. The complete variable domain, with remaining parts taken from reference TRBV29-1 and TRBJ2-5, reads SAVISQKPSRDICQRGTSLTIQCQVDSQVTMMFWYRQQPGQSLTLIATANQGSEATYESGFVIDKFPISRPNLTFSTLTVSNMSPEDSSIYLCSVDPGQGANWETQYFGPGTRLLVL.

The chain links TRBV20-1 to TRBJ1-2; weak D call: TRBD1 (5 bases). CDR3 length: 9 residues. V was cut by 5 bases and J by 8 bases, with 6 bases left in between. Germline loops: CDR1 DFQATT, CDR2 SNEGSKA (reference sequence). DNA for the CDR3: TGCAGTGCTCGGGGGGGCTACACCTTC. Protein: CSARGGYTF.